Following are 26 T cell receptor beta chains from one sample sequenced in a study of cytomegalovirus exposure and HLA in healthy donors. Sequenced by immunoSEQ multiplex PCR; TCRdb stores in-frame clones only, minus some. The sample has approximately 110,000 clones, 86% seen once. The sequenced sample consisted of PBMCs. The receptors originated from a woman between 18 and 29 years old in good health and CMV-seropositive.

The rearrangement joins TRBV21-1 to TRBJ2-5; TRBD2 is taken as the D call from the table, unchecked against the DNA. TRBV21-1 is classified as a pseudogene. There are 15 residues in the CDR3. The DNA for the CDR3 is TGTGCCAGCAGCAACCGAGGGAGGGTGGGGGAGACCCAGTACTTC. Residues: CASSNRGRVGETQYF.

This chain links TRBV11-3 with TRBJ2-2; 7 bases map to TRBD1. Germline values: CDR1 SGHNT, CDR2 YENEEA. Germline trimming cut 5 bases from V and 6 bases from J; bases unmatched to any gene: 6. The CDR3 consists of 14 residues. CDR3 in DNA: TGTGCCAGCAGCATCCCCCAGGGGGCCGGGGAGCTGTTTTTT. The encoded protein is CASSIPQGAGELFF. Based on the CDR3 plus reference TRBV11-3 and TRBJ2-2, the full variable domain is EAGVVQSPRYKIIEKKQPVAFWCNPISGHNTLYWYLQNLGQGPELLIRYENEEAVDDSQLPKDRFSAERLKGVDSTLKIQPAELGDSAVYLCASSIPQGAGELFFGEGSRLTVL.

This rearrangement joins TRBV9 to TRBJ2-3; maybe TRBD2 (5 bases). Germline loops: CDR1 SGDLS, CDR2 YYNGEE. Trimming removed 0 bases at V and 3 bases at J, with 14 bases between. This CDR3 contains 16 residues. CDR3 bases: TGTGCCAGCAGCGTAGAAGTTGCGGGCGGTACAGATACGCAGTATTTT. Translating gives CASSVEVAGGTDTQYF.

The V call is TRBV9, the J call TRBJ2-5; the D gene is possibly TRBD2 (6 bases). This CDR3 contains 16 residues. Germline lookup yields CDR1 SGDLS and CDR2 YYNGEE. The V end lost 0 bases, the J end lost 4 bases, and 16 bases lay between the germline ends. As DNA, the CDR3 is TGTGCCAGCAGCGTAGGACCATCAGTCGGGGGAGAGACCCAGTACTTC. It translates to CASSVGPSVGGETQYF. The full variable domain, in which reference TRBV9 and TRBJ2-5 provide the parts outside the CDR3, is DSGVTQTPKHLITATGQRVTLRCSPRSGDLSVYWYQQSLDQGLQFLIQYYNGEERAKGNILERFSAQQFPDLHSELNLSSLELGDSALYFCASSVGPSVGGETQYFGPGTRLLVL.

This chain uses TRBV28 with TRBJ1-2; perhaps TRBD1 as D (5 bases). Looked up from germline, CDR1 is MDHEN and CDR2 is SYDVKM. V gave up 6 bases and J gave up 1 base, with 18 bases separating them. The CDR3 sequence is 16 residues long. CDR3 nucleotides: TGTGCCAGCAGCCCCCCGACCGGGGGACTTAACTATGGCTACACCTTC. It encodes CASSPPTGGLNYGYTF.

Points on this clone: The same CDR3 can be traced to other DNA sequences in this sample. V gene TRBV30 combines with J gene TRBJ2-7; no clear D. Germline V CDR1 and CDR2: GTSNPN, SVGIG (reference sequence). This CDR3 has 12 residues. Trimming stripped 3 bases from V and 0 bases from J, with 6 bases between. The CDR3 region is CAWSGDSYEQYF. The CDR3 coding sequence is TGTGCCTGGAGCGGAGACTCCTACGAGCAGTACTTC.

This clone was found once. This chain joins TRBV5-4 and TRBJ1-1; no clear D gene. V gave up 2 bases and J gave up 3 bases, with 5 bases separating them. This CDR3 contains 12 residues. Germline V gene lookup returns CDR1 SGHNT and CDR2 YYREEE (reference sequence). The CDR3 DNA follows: TGTGCCAGCAGCTTACCGGACACTGAAGCTTTCTTT. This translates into CASSLPDTEAFF. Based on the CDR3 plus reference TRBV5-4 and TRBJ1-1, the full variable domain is ETGVTQSPTHLIKTRGQQVTLRCSSQSGHNTVSWYQQALGQGPQFIFQYYREEENGRGNFPPRFSGLQFPNYSSELNVNALELDDSALYLCASSLPDTEAFFGQGTRLTVV.

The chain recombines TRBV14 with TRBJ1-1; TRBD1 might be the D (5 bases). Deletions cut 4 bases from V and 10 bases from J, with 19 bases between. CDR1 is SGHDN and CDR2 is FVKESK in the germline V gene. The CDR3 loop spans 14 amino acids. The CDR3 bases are TGTGCCAGCAGCCCCAATCCCAGGGCCGAGTCAGCTTTCTTT. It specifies CASSPNPRAESAFF.

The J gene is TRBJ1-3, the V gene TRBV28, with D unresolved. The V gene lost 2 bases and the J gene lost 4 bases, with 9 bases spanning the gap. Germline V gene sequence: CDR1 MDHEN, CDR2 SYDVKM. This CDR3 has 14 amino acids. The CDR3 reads CASSLASGGNTIYF. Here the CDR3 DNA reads TGTGCCAGCAGTTTAGCCTCGGGGGGAAACACCATATATTTT.

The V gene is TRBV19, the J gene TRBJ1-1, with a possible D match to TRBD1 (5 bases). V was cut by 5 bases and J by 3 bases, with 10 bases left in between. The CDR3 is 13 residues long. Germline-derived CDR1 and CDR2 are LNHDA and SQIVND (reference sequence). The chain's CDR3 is CASSWGSYTEAFF. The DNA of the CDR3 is TGTGCCAGTAGTTGGGGCAGCTACACTGAAGCTTTCTTT. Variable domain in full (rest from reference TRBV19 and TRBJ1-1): DGGITQSPKYLFRKEGQNVTLSCEQNLNHDAMYWYRQDPGQGLRLIYYSQIVNDFQKGDIAEGYSVSREKKESFPLTVTSAQKNPTAFYLCASSWGSYTEAFFGQGTRLTVV.

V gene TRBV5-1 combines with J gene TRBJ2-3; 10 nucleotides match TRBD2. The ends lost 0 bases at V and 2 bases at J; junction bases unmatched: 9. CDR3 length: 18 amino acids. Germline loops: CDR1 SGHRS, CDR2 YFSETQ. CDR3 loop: CASSLAGASGGNTDTQYF. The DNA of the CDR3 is TGCGCCAGCAGCTTGGCCGGTGCTAGCGGGGGAAACACAGATACGCAGTATTTT.

In nucleotides, the CDR3 is TGTGCCAGCTCACCAACTCGACAGCCTAATCAGCCCCAGCATTTT. Protein: CASSPTRQPNQPQHF. The J gene is TRBJ1-5, the V gene TRBV18; a possible D gene is TRBD1 (5 bases). Germline CDR1 reads KGHSH; CDR2 reads LQKENI. V lost 2 bases and J 4 bases, leaving 12 bases between the germline ends. The CDR3 totals 15 residues. Full variable domain (rest looked up from reference TRBV18 and TRBJ1-5): NAGVMQNPRHLVRRRGQEARLRCSPMKGHSHVYWYRQLPEEGLKFMVYLQKENIIDESGMPKERFSAEFPKEGPSILRIQQVVRGDSAAYFCASSPTRQPNQPQHFGDGTRLSIL.

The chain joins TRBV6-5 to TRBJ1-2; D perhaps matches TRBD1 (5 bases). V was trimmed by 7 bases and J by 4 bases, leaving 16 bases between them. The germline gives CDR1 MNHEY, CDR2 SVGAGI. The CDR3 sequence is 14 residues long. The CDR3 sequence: CASTSRGEIYGYTF. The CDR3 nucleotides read TGTGCCAGCACCTCGCGGGGGGAGATCTATGGCTACACCTTC.

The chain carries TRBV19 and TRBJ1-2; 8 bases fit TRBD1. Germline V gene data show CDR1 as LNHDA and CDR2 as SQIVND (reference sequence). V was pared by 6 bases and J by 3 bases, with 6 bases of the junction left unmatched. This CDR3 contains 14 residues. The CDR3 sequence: CASRRLDRDYGYTF. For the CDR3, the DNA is TGTGCCAGTAGGAGGTTGGACAGGGACTATGGCTACACCTTC.

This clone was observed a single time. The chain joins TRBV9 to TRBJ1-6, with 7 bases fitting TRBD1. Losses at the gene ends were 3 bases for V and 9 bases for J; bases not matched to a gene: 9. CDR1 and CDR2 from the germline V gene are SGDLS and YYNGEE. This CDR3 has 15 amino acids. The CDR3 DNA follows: TGTGCCAGCAGCGGGCCCGGACAGGCGGGTTCACCCCTCCACTTT. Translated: CASSGPGQAGSPLHF.

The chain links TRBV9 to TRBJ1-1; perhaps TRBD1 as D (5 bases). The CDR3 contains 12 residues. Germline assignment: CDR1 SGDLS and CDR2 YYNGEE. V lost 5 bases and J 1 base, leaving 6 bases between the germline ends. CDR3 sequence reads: CASSTGNTEAFF. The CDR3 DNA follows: TGTGCCAGCAGTACAGGGAACACTGAAGCTTTCTTT. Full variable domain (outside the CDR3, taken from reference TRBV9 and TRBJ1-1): DSGVTQTPKHLITATGQRVTLRCSPRSGDLSVYWYQQSLDQGLQFLIQYYNGEERAKGNILERFSAQQFPDLHSELNLSSLELGDSALYFCASSTGNTEAFFGQGTRLTVV.

The CDR3 loop is CSERQTLNTEAFF. Here the CDR3 DNA reads TGCAGCGAACGACAGACCCTAAACACTGAAGCTTTCTTT. The gene calls are TRBV29-1 and TRBJ1-1, with D maybe TRBD1 (5 bases). V gave up 7 bases and J gave up 2 bases, with 14 bases separating them. This CDR3 has 13 amino acids. Germline CDR1 reads SQVTM; CDR2 reads ANQGSEA.

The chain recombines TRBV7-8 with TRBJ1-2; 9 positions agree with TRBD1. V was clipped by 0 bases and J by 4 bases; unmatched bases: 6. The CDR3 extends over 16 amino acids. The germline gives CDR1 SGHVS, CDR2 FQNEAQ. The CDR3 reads CASSLAQQGATYGYTF. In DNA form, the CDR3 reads TGTGCCAGCAGCTTAGCGCAACAGGGGGCAACCTATGGCTACACCTTC.

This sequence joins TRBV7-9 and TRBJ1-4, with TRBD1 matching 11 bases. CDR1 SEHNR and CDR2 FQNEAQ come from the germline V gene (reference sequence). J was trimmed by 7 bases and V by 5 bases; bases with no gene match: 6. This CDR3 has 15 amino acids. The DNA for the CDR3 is TGTGCCAGCAGCACGGGACAGGGGGAGGTTGAAAAACTGTTTTTT. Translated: CASSTGQGEVEKLFF.

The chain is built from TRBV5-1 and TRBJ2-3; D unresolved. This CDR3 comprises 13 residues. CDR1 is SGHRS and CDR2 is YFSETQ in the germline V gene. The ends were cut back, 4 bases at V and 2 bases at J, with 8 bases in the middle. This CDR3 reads CASSNINTDTQYF. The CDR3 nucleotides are TGCGCCAGCAGCAACATTAACACAGATACGCAGTATTTT.

The CDR3 here is CASSGPGTGPEAFF. CDR3 nucleotides: TGTGCCAGCAGTGGCCCGGGGACAGGGCCTGAAGCTTTCTTT. The chain combines TRBV28 with TRBJ1-1; 9 nucleotides line up with TRBD1. The CDR3 has 14 residues. The J segment lost 6 bases and the V segment lost 5 bases, leaving 7 bases of the junction unmatched. The germline V gene has CDR1 MDHEN and CDR2 SYDVKM.

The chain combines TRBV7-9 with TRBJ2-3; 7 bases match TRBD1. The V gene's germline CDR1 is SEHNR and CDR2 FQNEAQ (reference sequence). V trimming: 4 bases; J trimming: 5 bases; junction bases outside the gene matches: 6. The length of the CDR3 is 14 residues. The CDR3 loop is CASSSGGRVDTQYF. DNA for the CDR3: TGTGCCAGCAGCTCAGGGGGACGAGTAGATACGCAGTATTTT.

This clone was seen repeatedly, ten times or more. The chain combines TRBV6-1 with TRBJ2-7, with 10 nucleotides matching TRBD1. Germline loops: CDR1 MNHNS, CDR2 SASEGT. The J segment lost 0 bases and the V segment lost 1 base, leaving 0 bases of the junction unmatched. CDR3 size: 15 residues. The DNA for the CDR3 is TGTGCCAGCAGTGAAGGGACAGGGGGCTCCTACGAGCAGTACTTC. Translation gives CASSEGTGGSYEQYF.

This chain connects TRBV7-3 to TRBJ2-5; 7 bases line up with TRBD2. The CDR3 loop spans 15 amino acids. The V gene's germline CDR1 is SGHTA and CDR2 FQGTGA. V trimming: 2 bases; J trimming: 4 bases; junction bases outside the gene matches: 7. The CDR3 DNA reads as TGTGCCAGCAGCTTAGCATGGGAGGGTTCAGAGACCCAGTACTTC. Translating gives CASSLAWEGSETQYF.

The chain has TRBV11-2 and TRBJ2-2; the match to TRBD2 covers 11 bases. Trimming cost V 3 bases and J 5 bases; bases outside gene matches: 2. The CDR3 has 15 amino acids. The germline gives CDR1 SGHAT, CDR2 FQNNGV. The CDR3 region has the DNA TGTGCCAGCAGCTTCGGGACTAGCGGAACCGGGGAGCTGTTTTTT. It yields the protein CASSFGTSGTGELFF. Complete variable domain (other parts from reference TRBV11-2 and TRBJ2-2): EAGVAQSPRYKIIEKRQSVAFWCNPISGHATLYWYQQILGQGPKLLIQFQNNGVVDDSQLPKDRFSAERLKGVDSTLKIQPAKLEDSAVYLCASSFGTSGTGELFFGEGSRLTVL.

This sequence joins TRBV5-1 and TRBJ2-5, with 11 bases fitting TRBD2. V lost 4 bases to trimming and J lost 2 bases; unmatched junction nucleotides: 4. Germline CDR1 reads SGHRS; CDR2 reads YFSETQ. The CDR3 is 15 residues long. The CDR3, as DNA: TGCGCCAGCAGCCGGGGGACTAGCGGTCAAGAGACCCAGTACTTC. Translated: CASSRGTSGQETQYF.